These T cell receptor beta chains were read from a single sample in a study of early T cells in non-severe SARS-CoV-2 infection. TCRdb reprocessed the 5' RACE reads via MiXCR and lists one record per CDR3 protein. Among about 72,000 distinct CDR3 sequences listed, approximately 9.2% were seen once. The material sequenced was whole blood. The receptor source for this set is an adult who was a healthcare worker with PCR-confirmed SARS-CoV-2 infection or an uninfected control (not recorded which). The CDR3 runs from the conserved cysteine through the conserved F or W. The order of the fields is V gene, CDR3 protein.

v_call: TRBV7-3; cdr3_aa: CASSLNGGPYNEQFF
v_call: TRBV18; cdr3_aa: CASSPGANNEQFF
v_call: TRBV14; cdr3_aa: CASGNNEQFF
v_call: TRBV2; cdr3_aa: CASGPYRTYNEQFF
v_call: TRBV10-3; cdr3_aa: CAIRRGDRESETQYF
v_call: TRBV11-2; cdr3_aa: CASSPNVRGSQHF
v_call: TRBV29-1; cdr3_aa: CSVEDGYNEQFF
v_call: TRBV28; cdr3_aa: CASSFGQGDYGYTF
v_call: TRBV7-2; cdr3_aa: CASSLDWLDTQYF
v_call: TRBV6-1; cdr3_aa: CASPAGTSAYNEQFF
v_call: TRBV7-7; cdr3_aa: CASSLKGRDNEQFF
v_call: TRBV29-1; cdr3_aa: CSVARQGDQPQHF
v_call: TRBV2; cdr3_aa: CASSEYEGETQYF
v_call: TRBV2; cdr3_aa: CASRGTDTQYF
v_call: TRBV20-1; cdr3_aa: CSAEGLEQYF
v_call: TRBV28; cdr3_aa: CASSFDRPNYEQYF
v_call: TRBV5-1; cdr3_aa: CASRAWIDNEQFF
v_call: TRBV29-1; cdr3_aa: CSVVSGSPETQYF
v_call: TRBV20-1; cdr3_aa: CSARTTSGSPDAGELFF
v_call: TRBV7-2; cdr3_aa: CASSLVRQEVPQHF
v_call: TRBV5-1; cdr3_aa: CASSQQYTQETQYF
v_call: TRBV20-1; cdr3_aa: CSARTGTGAYEQYF
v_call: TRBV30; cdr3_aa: CAWCRKQDGGTEAFF
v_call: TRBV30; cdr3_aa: CAWSASPHRNEQFF
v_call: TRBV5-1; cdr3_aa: CASSLRGDRSGYTF
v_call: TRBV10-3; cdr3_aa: CAISGGARPGNYGYTF
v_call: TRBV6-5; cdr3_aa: CASSGRRNEQFF
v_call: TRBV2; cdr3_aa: CASRVKDEQYF
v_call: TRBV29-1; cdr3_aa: CSGTSGESMFF
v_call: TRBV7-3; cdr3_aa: CASSLNPPGELFF
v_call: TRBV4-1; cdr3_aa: CASSQEREGRNEQFF
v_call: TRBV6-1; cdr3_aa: CASSVEGTYTNQPQHF
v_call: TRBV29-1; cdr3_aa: CSVLTASAYNEQFF
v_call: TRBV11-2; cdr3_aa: CASLAPSEQYF
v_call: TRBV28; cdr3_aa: CASSLAGGSYNEQFF
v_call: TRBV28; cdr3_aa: CAIVQYSHYTF
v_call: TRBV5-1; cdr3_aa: CASSQPGRNSYEQYF
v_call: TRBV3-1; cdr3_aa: CASSQDAGGALETQYF
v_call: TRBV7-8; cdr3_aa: CASSLTPLPDGQYF
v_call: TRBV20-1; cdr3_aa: CSAYAGFSNQPQHF
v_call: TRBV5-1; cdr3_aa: CASSLGAGGPGTDTQYF
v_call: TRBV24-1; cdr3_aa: CATSLAGRGDTQYF
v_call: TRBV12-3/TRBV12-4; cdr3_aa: CASSPGAGTYYEQYF
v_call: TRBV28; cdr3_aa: CASSFHLAVLSYEQYF
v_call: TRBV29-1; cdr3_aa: CSVLHMGADTQYF
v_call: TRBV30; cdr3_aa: CAWSVTTNTEAFF
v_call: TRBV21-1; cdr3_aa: CASSKGGLATYEQYF
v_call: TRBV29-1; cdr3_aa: CSVGAEVQFF
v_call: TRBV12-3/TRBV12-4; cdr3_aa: CASTPRTSGVYNEQFF
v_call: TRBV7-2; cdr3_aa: CASSLVSSGNTIYF